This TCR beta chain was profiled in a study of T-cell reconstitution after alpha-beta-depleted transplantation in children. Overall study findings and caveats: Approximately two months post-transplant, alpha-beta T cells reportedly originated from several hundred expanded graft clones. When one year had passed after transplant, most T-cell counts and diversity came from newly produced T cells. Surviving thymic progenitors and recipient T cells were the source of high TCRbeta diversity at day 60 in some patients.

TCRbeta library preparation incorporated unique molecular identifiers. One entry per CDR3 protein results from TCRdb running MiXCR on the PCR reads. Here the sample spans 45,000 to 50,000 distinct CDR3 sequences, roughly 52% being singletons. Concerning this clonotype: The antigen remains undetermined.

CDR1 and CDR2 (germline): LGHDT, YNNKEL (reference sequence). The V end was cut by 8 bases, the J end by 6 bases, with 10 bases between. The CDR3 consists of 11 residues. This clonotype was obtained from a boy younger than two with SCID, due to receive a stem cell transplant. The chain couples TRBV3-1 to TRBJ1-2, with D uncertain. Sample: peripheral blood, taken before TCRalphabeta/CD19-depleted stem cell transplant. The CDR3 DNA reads TGTGCCAGCGGACCCTCAAATGGCTACACCTTC. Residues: CASGPSNGYTF.